Listed here is a single TCR beta chain. The authors ran a second PCR of about 6 to 11 cycles using a sample-barcoded 5' primer and a J-beta primer mix. TCRdb used MiXCR to reprocess the 5' RACE reads, holding one entry per CDR3 protein. The data contain 1.5 million to 2 million distinct CDR3 sequences, around half of them singletons. The sample originates from a study of blood T cells in healthy people across ages. Healthy Caucasians from Russia aged roughly 6 to 95 served as donors. The CDR3 spans 13 residues. Trimming left V 7 bases short and J 8 bases short, with 20 bases between. Germline CDR1 reads DFQATT; CDR2 reads SNEGSKA (reference sequence).

The source material was blood. The chain couples TRBV20-1 to TRBJ1-1; D possibly corresponds to TRBD1 (5 bases). The source is a woman in her forties in good health. Here the CDR3 reads CSGTEAAGREAFF. In nucleotides, the CDR3 is TGCAGTGGAACAGAGGCCGCAGGGAGGGAAGCTTTCTTT.